This T cell receptor beta chain was obtained from a study of spatial heterogeneity in lung cancer. There are many counts of this clonotype. Time point specified: sample taken at primary tumor resection. TCRdb re-called the 5' RACE reads with MiXCR, one entry per CDR3 protein. There are more than 60,000 distinct CDR3 sequences in the sample; under 8.5% occur only once, and roughly 6.4% lies in the top ten. The source material was PBMCs, sampled at surgery. This receptor was obtained from a male donor with early-stage non-small cell lung cancer.

CDR3: CASSTTGANVLTF. The CDR3 bases are TGTGCCAGCAGTACAACCGGGGCCAACGTCCTGACTTTC. This chain uses TRBV2 with TRBJ2-6, with D hard to call. The CDR3 consists of 13 residues. Trimming shortened V by 5 bases and J by 4 bases, and 6 bases separated the two germline ends. In germline, CDR1 is SNHLY, CDR2 FYNNEI.